This T cell receptor (beta chain) appears in the sequencing data of a study of neurological immune-mediated disorders (dated by TCRdb to the late 2010s). For context, the study as a whole: Peripheral blood TCR-beta repertoires from patients with HTLV-I-associated myelopathy (HAM/TSP), patients with multiple sclerosis, and healthy controls were compared in the study using UMI-based sequencing. The approximately 110 TCR-beta libraries included longitudinal samples, technical triplicates and paired sorted CD4+ and CD8+ T-cell subsets alongside PBMC samples. The cohort comprised roughly 65 subjects: 15 or so HAM/TSP patients, 35 or so multiple sclerosis patients and 20 healthy controls.

The healthy controls were volunteers from blood banks in Maryland, USA. Unsorted PBMC libraries were generated from 2 million PBMCs stored in RNAlater at -80 °C until RNA extraction. Peripheral blood was subjected to Ficoll-Hypaque density gradient centrifugation to isolate PBMCs, which were then cryopreserved in liquid nitrogen. Summary of the overall study and its limitations: TCR clonal expansion was highest in HAM/TSP patients and lowest in MS patients, with MS patients falling below even healthy controls. Expanded clones from different subjects shared no identical CDR3 amino acid sequences, which suggests that TCR-beta repertoires were private in all groups.

cDNA was synthesized by template-switch 5'RACE using a primer with a 10-nucleotide random unique molecular identifier that tagged each TCR transcript. Every sequencing run yielded over 180 million TCR-beta sequences covering 15-18 subjects. The RNeasy kit was used for extraction of total RNA. The KAPA Real-time Library Amplification kit was used to amplify TCR-beta VDJ regions with primers targeting the TCR constant region and the 5'RACE anchor. Sample indexes and Illumina adaptors were added in a first PCR, and a second PCR then increased library yield. After Ampure bead purification, the TCR product of roughly 650 bp was size-selected on a 2% E-gel SizeSelection system. Before pooling, libraries had their quality checked on a Bioanalyzer, their concentration measured with Qubit, and their quantity determined with the Kapa Library Quantification kit. Paired-end 2 x 150 bp sequencing of the libraries was performed on an Illumina HiSeq 2500. To increase sequence diversity, 25-30% phiX was spiked into each library pool. The paper's processing steps were these. The quality-filtered reads were processed with the UMI-based MiGEC pipeline, whose error correction step removed more than 85% of the raw TCR sequences. VDJ genes were aligned to IMGT germline references, and each clonotype was defined by a unique CDR3 amino acid sequence together with V-J genes. Clonal expansion, Shannon diversity and CDR3 relatedness were evaluated with VDJtools (CalcPairwiseDistances, ClusterSamples), while phylogenetic trees were built in CLCbio workbench. A clone was classed as expanded if it had 8 or more unique UMIs, a cutoff based on coefficient-of-variation modelling across technical triplicates. The raw public reads went through TCRdb reprocessing: fastp at Q25, MiXCR clone calling, in-frame beta chains kept. Each record represents a unique CDR3 protein, reported with the most common genes and DNA among its rows. The V and J calls were determined by TCRdb, not by the authors. This sample gives around 83,000 distinct CDR3 sequences in total; approximately 14% of them show up just once. The ten largest make up under 7% of the sample.

The sample holds many counts of this clonotype. Its recognized antigen is unknown. Nothing much larger sits one base from this clone, and base qualities are not available. V is cut back by 5 bases and J by 4 bases, with 10 bases in the junction unmatched. Looking up the germline V gene yields CDR1 SGHTA and CDR2 FQGNSA. Including the terminal cysteine and phenylalanine, the CDR3 comprises 15 residues. Only the CDR3 part of the read is kept: 45 bases, read in frame from the first base. The sequenced sample consisted of PBMCs. The chain is assembled from TRBV7-2 and TRBJ1-1; 7 middle bases align to TRBD1. The TCR sequence derives from a woman between 50 and 59 years old in good health. The CDR3 has the sequence CASSPDRVERTEAFF. The nucleotides are TGTGCCAGCAGCCCCGACAGGGTCGAGCGCACTGAAGCTTTCTTT.